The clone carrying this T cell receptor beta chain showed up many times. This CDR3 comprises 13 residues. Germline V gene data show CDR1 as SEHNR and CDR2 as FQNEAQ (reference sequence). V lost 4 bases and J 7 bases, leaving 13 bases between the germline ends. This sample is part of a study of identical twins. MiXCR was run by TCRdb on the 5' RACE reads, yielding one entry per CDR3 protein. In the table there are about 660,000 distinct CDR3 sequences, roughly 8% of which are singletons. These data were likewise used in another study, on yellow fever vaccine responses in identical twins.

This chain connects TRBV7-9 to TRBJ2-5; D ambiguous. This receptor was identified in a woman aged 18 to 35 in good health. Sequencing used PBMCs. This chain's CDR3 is CASSSPNVGTQYF. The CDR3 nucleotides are TGTGCCAGCAGCTCACCAAACGTGGGGACCCAGTACTTC.